The entry below describes one TCR beta chain. V lost 8 bases, J lost 0 bases, and 14 bases lay in between. The germline CDR1 and CDR2 sequences are LNHDA and SQIVND (reference sequence). This CDR3 is built from 14 residues. The data derive from a study of blood T cell repertoires in COVID-19. Repertoires were generated with immunoSEQ multiplex PCR, while TCRdb's copy carries only in-frame clones and drops some. The sample has 150,000 to 200,000 clones, about 80% seen once. Specimen: peripheral blood. The source of this sequence is a woman in her sixties or seventies with acute or convalescent COVID-19. The V call is TRBV19, the J call TRBJ2-7; D perhaps matches TRBD1 (5 bases). This chain's CDR3 is CASASGFNSYEQYF. CDR3 in DNA: TGTGCCAGTGCTTCAGGGTTCAACTCCTACGAGCAGTACTTC.